This T cell receptor (beta chain) was sequenced during a study of shared clonotypes between healthy human individuals. Trimming removed 5 bases from V and 1 base from J; junction bases left unmatched: 5. This CDR3 has 14 residues. From germline, CDR1 is GTSNPN and CDR2 SVGIG (reference sequence). Each PCR replicate from the sorted subsets contained about 180 ng DNA, which is some 31,000 T cell genomes. Sequencing was performed with immunoSEQ multiplex PCR; in TCRdb, only in-frame clones are kept and a portion is missing. The profile covers about 340,000 clones, with around 67% appearing a single time and 8.5% to 12% taken by the ten largest.

Source material: memory CD4+ T cells sorted from blood. The subset here: CD45RA-negative fraction. The TCR sequence derives from a man younger than 45 in good health. The chain employs TRBV30 and TRBJ2-1, with 7 bases that match TRBD1. The CDR3 here is CAWLTGLSYNEQFF. Here the CDR3 DNA reads TGTGCCTGGCTGACAGGGTTGTCCTACAATGAGCAGTTCTTC. Combining the CDR3 with reference TRBV30 and TRBJ2-1 gives the whole variable domain SQTIHQWPATLVQPVGSPLSLECTVEGTSNPNLYWYRQAAGRGLQLLFYSVGIGQISSEVPQNLSASRPQDRQFILSSKKLLLSDSGFYLCAWLTGLSYNEQFFGPGTRLTVL.